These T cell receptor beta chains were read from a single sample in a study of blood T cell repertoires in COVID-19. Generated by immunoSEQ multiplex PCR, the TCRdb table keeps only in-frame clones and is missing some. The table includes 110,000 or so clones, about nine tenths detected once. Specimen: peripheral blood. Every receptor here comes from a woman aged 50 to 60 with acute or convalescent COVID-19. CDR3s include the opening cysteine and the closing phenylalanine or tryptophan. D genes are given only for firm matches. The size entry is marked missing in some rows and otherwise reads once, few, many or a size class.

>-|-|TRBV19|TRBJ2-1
CASSIYSSYNEQFF
TGTGCCAGTAGTATCTATAGCTCCTACAATGAGCAGTTCTTC
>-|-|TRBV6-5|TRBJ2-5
CASSSPKLYQETQYF
TGTGCCAGCAGTTCACCGAAACTATACCAAGAGACCCAGTACTTC
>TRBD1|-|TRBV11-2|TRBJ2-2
CASSSGPLGAGGTGELFF
TGTGCCAGCAGCTCGGGCCCTTTGGGGGCAGGGGGCACCGGGGAGCTGTTTTTT
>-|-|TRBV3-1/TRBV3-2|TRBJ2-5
CASSQTGKETQYF
TGTGCCAGCAGTCAAACGGGAAAAGAGACCCAGTACTTC
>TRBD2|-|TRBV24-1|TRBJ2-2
CATSDRTSGRNFPGELFF
TGTGCCACCAGTGATCGGACTAGCGGCAGGAACTTCCCCGGGGAGCTGTTTTTT
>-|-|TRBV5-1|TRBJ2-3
CATSLEGGGADTQYF
TGCGCCACCAGCTTGGAGGGGGGGGGCGCAGATACGCAGTATTTT
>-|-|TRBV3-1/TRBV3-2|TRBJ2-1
CASSQERVSDPQRVTYNEQFF
TGTGCCAGCAGCCAAGAGAGGGTTTCGGACCCCCAGAGGGTTACCTACAATGAGCAGTTCTTC
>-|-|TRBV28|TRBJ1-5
CASSLLGGVNQPQHF
TGTGCCAGCAGTTTATTAGGAGGGGTCAATCAGCCCCAGCATTTT
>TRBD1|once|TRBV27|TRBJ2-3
CASSSLGTGTDTQYF
TGTGCCAGCAGCAGTTTAGGGACAGGCACAGATACGCAGTATTTT
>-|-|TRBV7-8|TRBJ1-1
CASSLHRAPRTNTEAFF
TGTGCCAGCAGCTTGCACAGGGCGCCGAGAACGAACACTGAAGCTTTCTTT
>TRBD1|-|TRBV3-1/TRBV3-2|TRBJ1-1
CASSYHRRGHTEAFF
TGTGCCAGCAGCTACCACCGTAGGGGGCACACTGAAGCTTTCTTT
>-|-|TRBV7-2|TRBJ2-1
CASSLSGRAPNEQFF
TGTGCCAGCAGCTTAAGCGGGCGGGCCCCCAATGAGCAGTTCTTC
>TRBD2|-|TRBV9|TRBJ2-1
CASSGPWTRYKNNSNNEQFF
TGTGCCAGCAGCGGGCCTTGGACTAGATATAAAAACAACAGCAACAATGAGCAGTTCTTC
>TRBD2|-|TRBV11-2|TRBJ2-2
CAGSLTSGSPGELFF
TGTGCCGGCAGCTTAACTAGCGGGAGCCCCGGGGAGCTGTTTTTT
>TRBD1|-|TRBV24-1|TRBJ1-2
CATSDNRGTYGYTF
TGTGCCACCAGTGATAACAGGGGTACCTATGGCTACACCTTC
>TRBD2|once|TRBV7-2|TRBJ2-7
CASSLGSGRYYEQYF
TGTGCCAGCAGCTTAGGCAGCGGGAGGTACTACGAGCAGTACTTC
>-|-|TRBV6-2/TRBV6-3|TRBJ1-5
CASSEADRGHQPQHF
TGTGCCAGCAGTGAGGCCGACAGAGGACACCAGCCCCAGCATTTT
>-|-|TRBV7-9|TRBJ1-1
CASSLQGGMEAFF
TGTGCCAGCAGCTTACAGGGAGGGATGGAAGCTTTCTTT
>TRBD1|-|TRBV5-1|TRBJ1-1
CASSVDRGGSPEAFF
TGCGCCAGCAGCGTGGACAGGGGGGGAAGCCCTGAAGCTTTCTTT
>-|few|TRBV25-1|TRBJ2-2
CASSEWPGELFF
TGTGCCAGCAGTGAATGGCCCGGGGAGCTGTTTTTT
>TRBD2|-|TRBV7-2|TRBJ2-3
CASSLEVLAADTQYF
TGTGCCAGCAGCTTAGAGGTACTAGCGGCAGATACGCAGTATTTT
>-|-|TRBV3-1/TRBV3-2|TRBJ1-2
CASSHGMSYGYTF
TGTGCCAGCAGCCACGGGATGAGCTATGGCTACACCTTC
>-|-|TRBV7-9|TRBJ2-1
CASSFPLDTYNEQFF
TGTGCCAGCAGCTTCCCCCTGGACACGTACAATGAGCAGTTCTTC
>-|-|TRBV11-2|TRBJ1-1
CASSSEPGDTEAFF
TGTGCCAGCAGCTCGGAACCGGGGGACACTGAAGCTTTCTTT
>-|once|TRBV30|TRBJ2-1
CATEAGSYNEQFF
TGTGCCACGGAGGCCGGGTCCTACAATGAGCAGTTCTTC
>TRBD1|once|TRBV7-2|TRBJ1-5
CASSRQGENNQPQHF
TGTGCCAGCAGTCGACAGGGGGAGAACAATCAGCCCCAGCATTTT
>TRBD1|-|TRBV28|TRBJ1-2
CASRPPGTVYGYTF
TGTGCCAGCAGACCCCCCGGGACAGTCTATGGCTACACCTTC
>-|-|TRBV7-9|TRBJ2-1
CASSLGGPSSYNEQFF
TGTGCCAGCAGCTTAGGTGGGCCGAGCTCCTACAATGAGCAGTTCTTC
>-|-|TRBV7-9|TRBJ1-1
CASSFGVEAEAFF
TGTGCCAGCAGCTTCGGGGTAGAGGCTGAAGCTTTCTTT
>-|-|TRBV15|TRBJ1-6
CATTESSYNSPLHF
TGTGCCACTACAGAGAGCTCCTATAATTCACCCCTCCACTTT
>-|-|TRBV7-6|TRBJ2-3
CASSLFDSLTDTQYF
TGTGCCAGCAGCCTTTTCGACAGTCTCACAGATACGCAGTATTTT
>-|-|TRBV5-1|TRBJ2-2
CASSLAVSGAGELFF
TGCGCCAGCAGCTTGGCTGTGTCAGGGGCCGGGGAGCTGTTTTTT
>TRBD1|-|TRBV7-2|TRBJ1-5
CASSLDRVWNQPQHF
TGTGCCAGCAGCCTCGACAGGGTATGGAATCAGCCCCAGCATTTT
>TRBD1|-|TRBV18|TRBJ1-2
CASSLSPTGRQDGYTF
TGTGCCAGCTCACTATCGCCGACAGGGAGACAGGATGGCTACACCTTC
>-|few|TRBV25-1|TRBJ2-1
CASSESPSQGQFF
TGTGCCAGCAGTGAATCTCCGAGTCAGGGGCAGTTCTTC
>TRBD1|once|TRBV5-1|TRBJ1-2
CASSFGQGDNYGYTF
TGCGCCAGCAGCTTTGGACAGGGGGACAACTATGGCTACACCTTC
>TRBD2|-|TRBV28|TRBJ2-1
CASSLLAGSWNEQFF
TGTGCCAGCAGTTTACTAGCGGGATCTTGGAATGAGCAGTTCTTC
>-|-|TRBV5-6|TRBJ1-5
CASSWGHNQPQHF
TGTGCCAGCAGCTGGGGACACAATCAGCCCCAGCATTTT
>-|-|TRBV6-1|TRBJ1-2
CASTQQGGYGYTF
TGTGCCAGCACCCAACAGGGTGGTTATGGCTACACCTTC
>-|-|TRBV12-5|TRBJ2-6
CASGLPMSGANVLTF
TGTGCTAGTGGTCTACCGATGTCTGGGGCCAACGTCCTGACTTTC
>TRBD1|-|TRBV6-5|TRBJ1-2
CASSSRDRGQNGYTF
TGTGCCAGCAGTTCCCGGGACAGGGGGCAGAATGGCTACACCTTC
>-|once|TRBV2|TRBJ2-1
CASLYRDSNEQFF
TGTGCCAGCCTATACCGGGACTCCAATGAGCAGTTCTTC
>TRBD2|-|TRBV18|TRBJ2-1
CATLGGLAGGLRSSYNEQFF
TGTGCCACCTTGGGGGGACTAGCGGGGGGCCTTCGTAGCTCCTACAATGAGCAGTTCTTC
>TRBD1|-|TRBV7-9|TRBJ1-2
CASSQGQRQNYGYTF
TGTGCCAGCAGCCAGGGACAGCGGCAGAACTATGGCTACACCTTC
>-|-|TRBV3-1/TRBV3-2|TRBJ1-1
CASSQGRRSNTEAFF
TGTGCCAGCAGCCAAGGTCGCAGGTCGAACACTGAAGCTTTCTTT
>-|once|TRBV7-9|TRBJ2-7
CASSLSGTRSYEQYF
TGTGCCAGCAGCTTATCGGGAACGAGATCCTACGAGCAGTACTTC
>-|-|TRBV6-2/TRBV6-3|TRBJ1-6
CASSYSSSGILRNSPLHF
TGTGCCAGCAGTTACTCGAGTTCGGGGATCCTGCGGAATTCACCCCTCCACTTT
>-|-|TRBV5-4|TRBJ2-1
CASSFGKGIYNEQFF
TGTGCCAGCAGCTTCGGGAAGGGAATATACAATGAGCAGTTCTTC
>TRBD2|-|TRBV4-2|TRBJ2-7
CASSQVALAVSYEQYF
TGTGCCAGCAGCCAAGTGGCCCTAGCGGTTTCCTACGAGCAGTACTTC